The 23 T cell receptor beta chains below all came from one sample that was sequenced in a study of CD8 T cells in ankylosing spondylitis (dated by TCRdb to about 2017). The library was generated by 5' RACE. The sequencer was an Illumina HiSeq 2500. The public reads were run again by TCRdb, first through fastp at Q25 and then through MiXCR, and only productive beta chains were kept. Under each unique CDR3 protein, matching rows form one entry showing the most common genes and DNA. The table for this sample lists approximately 300,000 distinct CDR3 sequences; approximately 8.2% of them were counted only once. Of the sample, 14% to 15% is held by the ten largest clones. General study outcomes and caveats: Blood from ankylosing spondylitis patients appeared to be characterized by a TCR beta motif made up of seven or eight highly homologous amino acid variants.

Their target antigens are unknown. The specimen was blood, either unsorted or a sorted T cell fraction (not recorded which). These receptors all stem from a male donor with ankylosing spondylitis.

This chain uses TRBV19 with TRBJ1-1, with TRBD1 matching 7 bases. Germline CDR1 is LNHDA and CDR2 is SQIVND (reference sequence). The CDR3 is 19 residues long. J lost 0 bases, V lost 0 bases, and 13 bases had no gene match. The chain's CDR3 is CASSIDPLLRGLMNTEAFF. CDR3 coding DNA: TGTGCCAGTAGTATAGACCCCCTCCTAAGGGGGCTCATGAACACTGAAGCTTTCTTT.

There are a few counts of this clonotype. The chain employs TRBV6-1 and TRBJ1-6; TRBD1 matches 9 bases. The CDR3 has 16 residues. Trimming took 6 bases from V and 9 from J; bases not matched to a gene: 12. Germline CDR1 and CDR2: MNHNS and SASEGT. CDR3 loop: CASSPYGTGHSSPLHF. CDR3 in DNA: TGTGCCAGCAGCCCGTATGGGACAGGGCATAGTTCACCCCTCCACTTT.

This clonotype was detected ten times or more. Germline and junction disagree at one end, which may indicate a read error. The rearrangement uses TRBV5-6 and TRBJ2-1, with TRBD2 matching over 7 bases. Germline V gene lookup returns CDR1 SGHDT and CDR2 YYEEEE. The CDR3 spans 13 residues. The CDR3 spells CASSLSAGTKLRF. Written as DNA, the CDR3 is TGTGCCAGCAGTTTATCGGCCGGGACTAAGCTCCGTTTC.

Note on this clonotype: The conserved phenylalanine or tryptophan normally closing the CDR3 is absent here, so this likely arose from a read error. The genes are TRBV12-3 or TRBV12-4 and TRBJ2-3, with no clear D. V lost 1 base to trimming and J lost 4 bases, with 12 bases between them. This CDR3 comprises 15 residues. Written as DNA, the CDR3 is TGTGCCAGCAGTTTAGGCCTACCCCGATCAGATACGCAGTATGTT. Translation gives CASSLGLPRSDTQYV.

V is TRBV7-8 and J is TRBJ2-1; TRBD2 matches 12 bases. Germline values: CDR1 SGHVS, CDR2 FQNEAQ. CDR3 length: 15 amino acids. The V gene end was trimmed by 0 bases and the J gene end by 6 bases; junction bases not matched to a gene: 0. CDR3 protein: CASSLAGLAGNEQFF. Here the CDR3 DNA reads TGTGCCAGCAGCTTAGCGGGACTAGCGGGCAATGAGCAGTTCTTC.

This clonotype was seen ten or more times. The chain couples TRBV5-1 to TRBJ2-2, with 12 bases identical to TRBD2. The CDR3 is made up of 17 amino acids. V was pared by 1 base and J by 4 bases, with 5 bases of the junction left unmatched. The germline V gene has CDR1 SGHRS and CDR2 YFSETQ. CDR3 DNA: TGCGCCAGCAGCTTGACTAGCGGGAGGACGGGCACCGGGGAGCTGTTTTTT. Translating gives CASSLTSGRTGTGELFF.

This chain joins TRBV13 and TRBJ2-7; possibly TRBD2 for D (6 bases). Trimming removed 3 bases at V and 3 bases at J, with 18 bases between. This CDR3 contains 16 residues. Germline lookup yields CDR1 PRHDT and CDR2 FYEKMQ (reference sequence). The CDR3 sequence: CASSLSGTSINYEQYF. In nucleotides, the CDR3 is TGTGCCAGCAGCTTGTCCGGGACTTCCATAAACTACGAGCAGTACTTC.

This clonotype was counted at least ten times. This chain joins TRBV5-4 and TRBJ2-5; D call uncertain. The CDR3 totals 14 residues. V was trimmed by 3 bases and J by 1 base, leaving 10 bases between them. Per germline, CDR1 SGHNT and CDR2 YYREEE (reference sequence). CDR3 sequence reads: CASSYPGPQETQYF. The CDR3 nucleotides are TGTGCCAGCAGCTACCCGGGCCCCCAAGAGACCCAGTACTTC.

The chain links TRBV7-3 to TRBJ2-1; D not certain. Deletions cut 6 bases from V and 3 bases from J, with 15 bases between. CDR3 length: 15 amino acids. Germline assignment: CDR1 SGHTA and CDR2 FQGTGA. CDR3 coding DNA: TGTGCCAGCAGGTACAAACCGGGTCTCTACAATGAGCAGTTCTTC. This sequence encodes CASRYKPGLYNEQFF.

This clonotype was seen a handful of times. This sequence joins TRBV3-1 and TRBJ2-3; D is tentatively TRBD1 or TRBD2 (5 bases each). The V and J ends lost 2 bases and 5 bases respectively, with 14 bases between them. The CDR3 is 15 residues long. Per germline, CDR1 LGHDT and CDR2 YNNKEL (reference sequence). CDR3 sequence: CASSQRRDGLDTQYF. The DNA for the CDR3 is TGTGCCAGCAGCCAAAGAAGGGACGGGCTAGATACGCAGTATTTT.

Details on this clonotype: The germline gene is not matched at one end of the junction; a read error may be the cause. This rearrangement joins TRBV4-3 to TRBJ1-6; no clear D gene. The CDR3 runs to 20 residues. Germline V gene lookup returns CDR1 LGHNA and CDR2 YSLEER. This chain's CDR3 is CAISQSHRRGLSSYNSHLHF. DNA for the CDR3: TGCGCCATCAGCCAAAGCCACCGAAGAGGGCTTAGCTCCTATAATTCACACCTCCACTTT.

The gene calls are TRBV20-1 and TRBJ2-2; 8 bases agree with TRBD2. The CDR3 extends over 17 amino acids. V trimming: 0 bases; J trimming: 6 bases; junction bases outside the gene matches: 12. Germline V gene sequence: CDR1 DFQATT, CDR2 SNEGSKA (reference sequence). The CDR3 bases are TGCAGTGCTAGAGATTCGGGCGGGGGGCGCCCCCCCGGGGAGCTGTTTTTT. It translates to CSARDSGGGRPPGELFF.

Only a few counts were recorded for this clonotype. J is TRBJ2-7 and V is TRBV9; D possibly corresponds to TRBD2 (6 bases). Trimming stripped 0 bases from V and 4 bases from J, with 8 bases between. Germline-derived CDR1 and CDR2 are SGDLS and YYNGEE. The CDR3 sequence is 13 residues long. The CDR3 nucleotides are TGTGCCAGCAGCGTAGCGGGAGTGTACGAGCAGTACTTC. Its protein is CASSVAGVYEQYF.

This clonotype came up many times. The CDR3 nucleotides read TGTGCCAGCAGAACCCTAGCGGAGGCGAACACCGGGGAGCTGTTTTTT. It specifies CASRTLAEANTGELFF. J is TRBJ2-2 and V is TRBV7-2; 7 bases match TRBD2. Germline trimming cut 6 bases from V and 0 bases from J; bases unmatched to any gene: 7. The CDR3 loop spans 16 amino acids. Germline values: CDR1 SGHTA, CDR2 FQGNSA.

The rearrangement links TRBV21-1 to TRBJ2-2. TRBV21-1 is shown as a pseudogene. The CDR3 contains 15 residues. CDR3 nucleotides: TGTGCCAGCTTATATAGGAGAGGAGACACCGGGGAGCTGTTTTTT. It translates to CASLYRRGDTGELFF.

The sample holds a few counts of this clonotype. This rearrangement joins TRBV30 to TRBJ2-2; unclear D gene. V lost 0 bases and J lost 7, with 6 bases in between. Looked up from germline, CDR1 is GTSNPN and CDR2 is SVGIG (reference sequence). CDR3 size: 12 residues. CDR3 sequence: CAWSVGLGELFF. In nucleotides, the CDR3 is TGTGCCTGGAGTGTAGGGCTCGGGGAGCTGTTTTTT.

This clonotype has only a few counts. The CDR3 region has the DNA TGTGCCAGCAGTTTAGGGGTGAACAGAGGGTACAATCAGCCCCAGCATTTT. This gives the protein CASSLGVNRGYNQPQHF. The chain joins TRBV12-3 or TRBV12-4 to TRBJ1-5, with D uncertain. The CDR3 extends over 17 amino acids. With 1 base removed from V and 3 bases from J, the gap between germline ends came to 16 bases.

The rearrangement links TRBV12-3 or TRBV12-4 to TRBJ2-1, with D unclear. Trimming took off 0 bases at V and 3 bases at J, with 9 bases between the two ends. This CDR3 spans 15 amino acids. The CDR3 nucleotides are TGTGCCAGCAGTTTAGCGGAGATCTTCTACAATGAGCAGTTCTTC. It specifies CASSLAEIFYNEQFF.

This CDR3 is CATRTLGESSEAFF. For the CDR3, the DNA is TGCGCCACCCGGACTCTTGGGGAATCTTCTGAAGCTTTCTTT. V gene TRBV5-1 combines with J gene TRBJ1-1, with no clear D. The germline V and J ends were trimmed by 9 bases and 6 bases, with 21 bases remaining between them. This CDR3 contains 14 residues. The V gene's germline CDR1 is SGHRS and CDR2 YFSETQ.

This clonotype showed up just a few times. V usage is TRBV11-2 and J usage is TRBJ2-1; maybe TRBD2 (5 bases). Trimming cost V 3 bases and J 8 bases, with 17 bases left between them. The CDR3 is 15 residues long. In germline, CDR1 is SGHAT, CDR2 FQNNGV. CDR3 residues: CASSFRGSGVDEQFF. As DNA, the CDR3 is TGTGCCAGCAGCTTTAGAGGGTCCGGCGTGGATGAGCAGTTCTTC.

Note on this clonotype: A much more abundant neighbour one base away suggests this may be a read error. The chain uses TRBV4-1 and TRBJ2-7; D perhaps matches TRBD2 (6 bases). CDR1 is MGHRA and CDR2 is YSYEKL in the germline V gene. This CDR3 has 17 amino acids. The CDR3 spells CASSQGLLARSSYEKYF. The CDR3 nucleotides are TGCGCCAGCAGCCAAGGGCTCCTAGCGCGAAGCTCCTACGAGAAGTACTTC.

The chain employs TRBV19 and TRBJ2-1; possibly TRBD2 for D (6 bases). In germline, CDR1 is LNHDA, CDR2 SQIVND (reference sequence). CDR3 size: 11 residues. V shed 7 bases and J shed 10 bases, with 11 bases lying between them. CDR3 sequence: CASTGGGEQFF. CDR3 sequence (DNA): TGTGCCAGTACTGGGGGAGGAGAGCAGTTCTTC.

The chain is built from TRBV7-6 and TRBJ2-2; the match to TRBD2 covers 12 bases. Germline V gene data show CDR1 as SGHVS and CDR2 as FNYEAQ. Trimming at V came to 5 bases and at J to 5 bases, leaving 9 bases not matched to a gene. The CDR3 runs 17 residues. This chain's CDR3 is CASSRRLAGAGTGELFF. In nucleotides, the CDR3 is TGTGCCAGCAGCCGCAGACTAGCGGGAGCGGGGACCGGGGAGCTGTTTTTT.